Listed here are 5 T cell receptor beta chains from one sample, sequenced in a study of identical twins. A single record per CDR3 protein comes from TCRdb applying MiXCR to the 5' RACE reads. Here the sample spans 1.5 million or so distinct CDR3 sequences, about 31% being singletons. Sequencing was carried out using cord blood. Receptors were obtained from a newborn girl in good health.

The chain uses TRBV24-1 and TRBJ1-2; TRBD1 agrees at 9 bases. The CDR3 length is 14 residues. Germline CDR1 KGHDR, CDR2 SFDVKD. J was trimmed by 6 bases and V by 4 bases; bases with no gene match: 5. This chain's CDR3 is CATSEPTGGDGYTF. CDR3 coding DNA: TGTGCCACCAGTGAACCTACAGGGGGCGATGGCTACACCTTC.

The chain recombines TRBV7-8 with TRBJ1-2; 10 nucleotides align to TRBD1. The CDR3 consists of 16 residues. With V trimmed by 4 bases and J by 8 bases, 13 bases remained unmatched. Germline V CDR1 and CDR2: SGHVS, FQNEAQ. The chain's CDR3 is CASSSSAFGTGVGYTF. DNA of the CDR3: TGTGCCAGCAGCTCCTCTGCGTTCGGGACAGGGGTGGGCTACACCTTC.

The rearrangement links TRBV28 to TRBJ2-5; D gene unclear. Germline lookup yields CDR1 MDHEN and CDR2 SYDVKM. Trimming pared 1 base from V and 0 bases from J, leaving 6 bases between. CDR3 length: 14 residues. CDR3 bases: TGTGCCAGCAGTTTATCCGTGTACCAAGAGACCCAGTACTTC. Encoded protein: CASSLSVYQETQYF.

This clonotype showed up just a few times. In DNA, the CDR3 is TGCAGTGCTAGTCCCCAACTTCTCTCTGGGGCCAACGTCCTGACTTTC. This translates into CSASPQLLSGANVLTF. The chain is built from TRBV20-1 and TRBJ2-6; D is undetermined. V lost 3 bases and J 0 bases, leaving 12 bases between the germline ends. Looked up from germline, CDR1 is DFQATT and CDR2 is SNEGSKA (reference sequence). The CDR3 runs 16 residues.

The rearrangement joins TRBV28 to TRBJ2-7, with 7 bases identical to TRBD2. The CDR3 covers 18 residues. The V gene's germline CDR1 is MDHEN and CDR2 SYDVKM. The trim removed 3 bases at V and 7 bases at J, leaving 21 bases unmatched. The CDR3 nucleotides are TGTGCCAGCAGTTTGCTACGGACTAGAAGTCGGTCCTACAATGAGCAGTACTTC. This codes for CASSLLRTRSRSYNEQYF.